The 5 T cell receptor beta chains given below trace back to one sample, sequenced in a study of OX40 agonist ivuxolimab in advanced cancers. Libraries were prepared by immunoSEQ multiplex PCR; TCRdb keeps only in-frame clonotypes and omits some of them. The sample has nearly 65,000 clones; approximately 90% are singletons. The specimen was CD4+ or CD8+ T cells sorted from blood, collected in a trial of the OX40 agonist ivuxolimab. The receptor source for this set is an adult with an advanced solid tumor such as melanoma, head and neck, liver or kidney cancer.

The CDR3 reads CASSPWGGVSYNEQFF. The CDR3 nucleotides are TGTGCCAGCAGCCCCTGGGGCGGAGTTTCCTACAATGAGCAGTTCTTC. The chain is built from TRBV11-2 and TRBJ2-1, with D maybe TRBD1 (5 bases). Germline V gene sequence: CDR1 SGHAT, CDR2 FQNNGV. Trimming pared 5 bases from V and 1 base from J, leaving 15 bases between. There are 16 residues in the CDR3.

This clone appeared a single time. The V gene is TRBV9, the J gene TRBJ2-5; TRBD2 agrees at 12 bases. Germline CDR1 and CDR2: SGDLS and YYNGEE. V lost 3 bases to trimming and J lost 3 bases; unmatched junction nucleotides: 3. The CDR3 runs 15 residues. The CDR3, as DNA: TGTGCCAGCAGCGGTTGGACTAGCGGGAAAGAGACCCAGTACTTC. It encodes CASSGWTSGKETQYF.

This chain uses TRBV6-5 with TRBJ1-1, with 11 bases aligning to TRBD1. The CDR3 totals 15 residues. V trimming: 4 bases; J trimming: 4 bases; junction bases outside the gene matches: 5. Germline V gives CDR1 MNHEY, CDR2 SVGAGI. CDR3 region: CASSFQGTGGTEAFF. CDR3 sequence (DNA): TGTGCCAGCAGTTTCCAGGGGACAGGGGGCACTGAAGCTTTCTTT.

CDR3 sequence (DNA): TGTGCCAGCAGTTTCCTCCGGCCGGACGGTGGACAAGAGACCCAGTACTTC. This codes for CASSFLRPDGGQETQYF. The chain has TRBV28 and TRBJ2-5, with D uncertain. The CDR3 is 17 amino acids. Trimming removed 3 bases from V and 2 bases from J, with 19 bases in between. Germline V gives CDR1 MDHEN, CDR2 SYDVKM.

V and J are TRBV27 and TRBJ2-1; 7 positions match TRBD1. The CDR3 consists of 15 residues. J was trimmed by 2 bases and V by 3 bases; bases with no gene match: 4. CDR1 is MNHEY and CDR2 is SMNVEV in the germline V gene (reference sequence). The CDR3 here is CASSFWQGAYNEQFF. The CDR3 nucleotides are TGTGCCAGCAGTTTTTGGCAGGGGGCCTACAATGAGCAGTTCTTC.